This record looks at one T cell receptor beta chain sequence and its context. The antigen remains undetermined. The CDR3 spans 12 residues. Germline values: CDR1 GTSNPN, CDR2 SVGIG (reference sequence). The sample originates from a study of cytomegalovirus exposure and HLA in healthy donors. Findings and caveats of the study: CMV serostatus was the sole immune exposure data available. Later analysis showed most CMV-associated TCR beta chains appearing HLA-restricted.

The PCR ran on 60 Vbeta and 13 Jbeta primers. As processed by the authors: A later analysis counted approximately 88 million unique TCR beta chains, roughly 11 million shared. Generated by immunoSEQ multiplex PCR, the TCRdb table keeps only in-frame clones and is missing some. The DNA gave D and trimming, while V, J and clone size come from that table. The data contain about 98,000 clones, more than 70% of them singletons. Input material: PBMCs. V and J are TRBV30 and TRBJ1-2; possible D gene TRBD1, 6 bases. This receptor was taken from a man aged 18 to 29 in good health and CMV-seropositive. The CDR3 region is CATYNRDDGYTF. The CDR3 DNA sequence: TGTGCTACGTATAACAGGGACGATGGCTACACCTTC.